Shown below are 23 T cell receptor beta chains from a single sample sequenced in a study of blood T cell repertoires in COVID-19 (dated by TCRdb to the early 2020s). Library generation was performed with the immunoSEQ multiplex PCR assay. TCRdb limited this immuneACCESS table to in-frame rearrangements with V and J called. A share of clones is missing; checked studies link under half to unresolved V genes, and the rest is unexplained. Here the sample has 200,000 to 250,000 clones; around 86% occur a single time. Of the sample, 3% to 4.5% falls within the top ten clones. Sample: PBMCs or T cells enriched from blood (not recorded which). The receptors here all came from a woman aged 40-49 years with acute COVID-19.

The rearrangement links TRBV6-4 to TRBJ1-2, with 9 bases lining up with TRBD1. CDR3 length: 14 amino acids. The germline V gene encodes CDR1 MRHNA and CDR2 SNTAGT. The V segment lost 5 bases and the J segment 8 bases; nucleotides outside the gene matches: 9. DNA of the CDR3: TGTGCCAGCAGTTTGGACAGGGGAGCTGGGGGCTACACCTTC. This codes for CASSLDRGAGGYTF.

The chain joins TRBV27 to TRBJ2-7, with TRBD1 matching 9 bases. The germline V gene has CDR1 MNHEY and CDR2 SMNVEV (reference sequence). The CDR3 loop spans 13 amino acids. Germline trimming cut 6 bases from V and 5 bases from J; bases unmatched to any gene: 5. CDR3 DNA sequence: TGTGCCAGCAGCGGACAGGGGCCCCACGAGCAGTACTTC. Protein: CASSGQGPHEQYF.

The gene calls are TRBV2 and TRBJ2-2, with 7 bases identical to TRBD2. The CDR3 contains 15 residues. In germline, CDR1 is SNHLY, CDR2 FYNNEI. After removal of 7 bases from V and 3 bases from J, the junction contained 8 bases not matched to a gene. CDR3 sequence: CASNGRGRDTGELFF. In DNA form, the CDR3 reads TGTGCCAGCAACGGTCGCGGGAGAGACACCGGGGAGCTGTTTTTT.

The chain uses TRBV6-6 and TRBJ2-7; 9 bases line up with TRBD2. The germline CDR1 and CDR2 sequences are MNHNY and SVGAGI (reference sequence). V shed 2 bases and J 7 bases; nucleotides not matched to a gene: 9. The CDR3 spans 15 residues. The CDR3 loop reads CASSYAAGGPGEQYF. CDR3 coding DNA: TGTGCCAGCAGTTACGCTGCGGGAGGGCCAGGGGAGCAGTACTTC.

V and J are TRBV27 and TRBJ2-7; D is possibly TRBD2 (6 bases). CDR3 length: 15 residues. The germline CDR1 and CDR2 sequences are MNHEY and SMNVEV (reference sequence). The V gene lost 5 bases and the J gene lost 1 base, with 15 bases spanning the gap. The CDR3 reads CASSPEGLASYEQYF. The CDR3 nucleotides read TGTGCCAGCAGTCCCGAGGGACTTGCTTCCTACGAGCAGTACTTC.

The chain links TRBV9 to TRBJ2-5; 10 positions match TRBD2. This CDR3 comprises 16 residues. V gave up 4 bases and J gave up 1 base; unmatched junction bases: 7. Germline lookup yields CDR1 SGDLS and CDR2 YYNGEE. Written as DNA, the CDR3 is TGTGCCAGCAGCTACCGGACTAGCGGAGCCCAAGAGACCCAGTACTTC. Amino acids: CASSYRTSGAQETQYF.

The chain combines TRBV28 with TRBJ1-4; D may be TRBD1 (5 bases). V lost 2 bases and J 7 bases, leaving 20 bases between the germline ends. Germline CDR1 is MDHEN and CDR2 is SYDVKM. This CDR3 is 17 amino acids long. The CDR3 loop reads CASSLDASRRGGEKLFF. CDR3 DNA: TGTGCCAGCAGTTTAGACGCATCCCGGCGGGGCGGTGAAAAACTGTTTTTT.

The rearrangement joins TRBV5-6 to TRBJ2-2, with D perhaps TRBD2 (7 bases). Germline-derived CDR1 and CDR2 are SGHDT and YYEEEE. There are 16 residues in the CDR3. V was shortened by 2 bases and J by 2 bases, with 13 bases between the two germline ends. CDR3 nucleotide sequence: TGTGCCAGCAGCTTTGGCGCGGGGGCTAACACCGGGGAGCTGTTTTTT. Protein product: CASSFGAGANTGELFF. The full variable domain, its missing parts supplied by reference TRBV5-6 and TRBJ2-2, is DAGVTQSPTHLIKTRGQQVTLRCSPKSGHDTVSWYQQALGQGPQFIFQYYEEEERQRGNFPDRFSGHQFPNYSSELNVNALLLGDSALYLCASSFGAGANTGELFFGEGSRLTVL.

The rearrangement links TRBV7-2 to TRBJ2-7, with D possibly being TRBD2 (5 bases). V was cut by 1 base and J by 4 bases, with 14 bases left in between. The germline CDR1 and CDR2 sequences are SGHTA and FQGNSA. The CDR3 loop spans 15 amino acids. This CDR3 reads CASSLGGGGGYEQYF. CDR3 in DNA: TGTGCCAGCAGCTTAGGAGGCGGAGGCGGGTACGAGCAGTACTTC.

The rearrangement joins TRBV6-5 to TRBJ2-1; a weak D match, TRBD1 (5 bases). The CDR3 length is 14 residues. V lost 5 bases to trimming and J lost 8 bases, with 16 bases between them. CDR1 is MNHEY, CDR2 SVGAGI, per germline. DNA of the CDR3: TGTGCCAGCAGTAAGGGTTTTTGGGGCGATGAGCAGTTCTTC. Its protein product is CASSKGFWGDEQFF.

A single count supports this clone. This chain links TRBV28 with TRBJ2-3; 7 positions match TRBD2. Germline V gene sequence: CDR1 MDHEN, CDR2 SYDVKM. V lost 4 bases, J lost 1 base, and 11 bases stayed unmatched. The CDR3 extends over 17 amino acids. The CDR3 nucleotides are TGTGCCAGCAGTTCTGCGGGAGTCCGCGGCCGCACAGATACGCAGTATTTT. It translates to CASSSAGVRGRTDTQYF.

This clone turned up a few times. V and J are TRBV5-1 and TRBJ1-2; 8 nucleotides agree with TRBD1. The CDR3 is 15 residues long. The germline gives CDR1 SGHRS, CDR2 YFSETQ. The J segment lost 4 bases and the V segment lost 0 bases, leaving 5 bases of the junction unmatched. The CDR3 protein is CASSLAQGALYGYTF. Here the CDR3 DNA reads TGCGCCAGCAGCTTGGCGCAGGGGGCACTCTATGGCTACACCTTC.

The CDR3 DNA sequence: TGTGCCAGCAGCGCCAGGACAGGGGGTCAAAATGAGCAGTTCTTC. It yields the protein CASSARTGGQNEQFF. The chain is built from TRBV9 and TRBJ2-1; 10 bases agree with TRBD1. CDR1 and CDR2 from the germline V gene are SGDLS and YYNGEE. With 3 bases clipped from V and 7 bases from J, the junction kept 7 bases outside the gene matches. The CDR3 is 15 residues long.

The rearrangement uses TRBV28 and TRBJ1-2, with TRBD1 identical over 7 bases. The CDR3 runs 15 residues. Germline CDR1 and CDR2: MDHEN and SYDVKM. The ends lost 2 bases at V and 4 bases at J; junction bases unmatched: 7. CDR3 sequence: CASSLPDRAAYGYTF. The CDR3 DNA follows: TGTGCCAGCAGTTTACCCGACAGGGCCGCCTATGGCTACACCTTC.

The chain links TRBV12-3 or TRBV12-4 to TRBJ2-5; 7 bases align to TRBD1. There are 13 residues in the CDR3. The V segment lost 2 bases and the J segment 5 bases; nucleotides outside the gene matches: 2. In DNA, the CDR3 is TGTGCCAGCAGTTTAAGAGGGGGCGAGACCCAGTACTTC. Amino acid sequence: CASSLRGGETQYF.

The chain joins TRBV6-5 to TRBJ1-5; TRBD1 agrees at 8 bases. The CDR3 extends over 14 amino acids. V dropped 6 bases and J dropped 6; count of bases not matched to a gene: 7. Germline V gene sequence: CDR1 MNHEY, CDR2 SVGAGI. CDR3 nucleotides: TGTGCCAGCAGCCCAGACAGGGGAGTTCAGCCCCAGCATTTT. Translating gives CASSPDRGVQPQHF.

The chain employs TRBV6-4 and TRBJ2-1; 10 bases fit TRBD2. CDR1 is MRHNA, CDR2 SNTAGT, per germline. J gave up 2 bases and V 6 bases, and 4 bases lay outside the gene matches. This CDR3 contains 15 residues. CDR3 DNA: TGTGCCAGCAGCGTAGCGGGAGGACCCTACAATGAGCAGTTCTTC. Translation: CASSVAGGPYNEQFF.

J is TRBJ2-2 and V is TRBV6-5, with 12 bases fitting TRBD2. This CDR3 is built from 15 residues. V trimming: 11 bases; J trimming: 5 bases; junction bases outside the gene matches: 9. Germline V gene lookup returns CDR1 MNHEY and CDR2 SVGAGI. The CDR3 DNA follows: TGTGCCTCACGGGGACTAGCGGGCCGGACCGGGGAGCTGTTTTTT. Protein product: CASRGLAGRTGELFF.

The V gene is TRBV2, the J gene TRBJ1-6; D perhaps matches TRBD1 (5 bases). With 3 bases removed from V and 9 bases from J, the gap between germline ends came to 18 bases. From germline, CDR1 is SNHLY and CDR2 FYNNEI. The CDR3 extends over 16 amino acids. CDR3 coding DNA: TGTGCCAGCAGTGAGAGGATCCTCGGGGGAGGTTCACCCCTCCACTTT. Its protein is CASSERILGGGSPLHF.

As DNA, the CDR3 is TGTGCCAGCAGCTTAGGGGCCGGAACCTACGAGCAGTACTTC. The encoded protein is CASSLGAGTYEQYF. This chain joins TRBV11-2 and TRBJ2-7; D unclear. The CDR3 is made up of 14 amino acids. V lost 1 base to trimming and J lost 2 bases, with 9 bases between them. In germline, CDR1 is SGHAT, CDR2 FQNNGV.

The gene calls are TRBV29-1 and TRBJ2-7; TRBD2 matches at 12 bases. With 6 bases clipped from V and 2 bases from J, the junction kept 5 bases outside the gene matches. Per germline, CDR1 SQVTM and CDR2 ANQGSEA. This CDR3 is built from 14 residues. The CDR3 bases are TGCAGCGTCCATCTAGCGGGAGGGCCCTACGAGCAGTACTTC. Protein product: CSVHLAGGPYEQYF.

The genes are TRBV5-1 and TRBJ2-1; TRBD1 might be the D (6 bases). In germline, CDR1 is SGHRS, CDR2 YFSETQ. Deletions cut 4 bases from V and 2 bases from J, with 19 bases between. The CDR3 runs 17 residues. CDR3 bases: TGCGCCAGCAGCCCGGATCAGGGGCCACGGACCTACAATGAGCAGTTCTTC. Translation: CASSPDQGPRTYNEQFF.

The gene calls are TRBV28 and TRBJ2-2, with D perhaps matching TRBD1 (5 bases). CDR1 MDHEN and CDR2 SYDVKM come from the germline V gene. The length of the CDR3 is 15 residues. Trimming removed 4 bases from V and 6 bases from J, with 15 bases in between. The CDR3 sequence: CASSSLGHPSGELFF. DNA for the CDR3: TGTGCCAGCAGTTCCCTCGGACACCCCTCCGGGGAGCTGTTTTTT.